The next 21 T cell receptor beta chains were all read from a single sample in a study of identical twins. One entry per CDR3 protein, called by TCRdb with MiXCR from the 5' RACE reads. Of approximately 350,000 distinct CDR3 sequences in the sample, around 12% were seen once. These data are also associated with another study on yellow fever vaccine responses in identical twins.

The specimen sequenced was CD8+ T cells sorted from blood. These receptors were obtained from a woman between 18 and 29 years old in good health.

This clonotype was observed a few times. The chain carries TRBV5-1 and TRBJ2-7; D perhaps matches TRBD1 (5 bases). The V gene lost 2 bases and the J gene lost 6 bases, with 12 bases spanning the gap. The CDR3 is 13 amino acids. Germline V gene lookup returns CDR1 SGHRS and CDR2 YFSETQ. The CDR3 region has the DNA TGCGCCAGCAGCTTCCTAACAGGCGGCGAGCAGTACTTC. It codes for CASSFLTGGEQYF.

This clonotype appeared many times. This chain connects TRBV3-1 to TRBJ2-7, with 10 bases aligning to TRBD2. V dropped 4 bases and J dropped 3; count of bases not matched to a gene: 6. Germline V CDR1 and CDR2: LGHDT, YNNKEL (reference sequence). The CDR3 runs to 15 residues. The CDR3 protein is CASSPTASGSYEQYF. CDR3 sequence (DNA): TGTGCCAGCAGCCCAACGGCTAGCGGGAGCTACGAGCAGTACTTC.

This clonotype was counted only a few times. The chain joins TRBV4-1 to TRBJ2-7, with 9 bases that match TRBD1. The CDR3 is 14 residues long. Per the germline V gene, CDR1 is MGHRA and CDR2 is YSYEKL. Losses at the gene ends were 4 bases for V and 4 bases for J; bases not matched to a gene: 5. Here the CDR3 reads CASSPRTGEYEQYV. The CDR3, as DNA: TGCGCCAGCAGCCCTAGGACAGGGGAGTACGAGCAGTACGTC.

The J gene is TRBJ1-4, the V gene TRBV18; D is unresolved. The CDR3 extends over 13 amino acids. Trimming stripped 5 bases from V and 7 bases from J, with 11 bases between. The germline gives CDR1 KGHSH, CDR2 LQKENI. CDR3 residues: CASSIAHPEKLFF. DNA of the CDR3: TGTGCCAGCTCAATCGCTCACCCTGAAAAACTGTTTTTT.

The chain recombines TRBV5-1 with TRBJ1-5; D ambiguous. In germline, CDR1 is SGHRS, CDR2 YFSETQ. Trimming removed 1 base from V and 1 base from J, with 9 bases in between. CDR3 size: 15 residues. The CDR3 loop reads CASSLKGLSNQPQHF. The DNA of the CDR3 is TGCGCCAGCAGCTTGAAAGGGTTGAGCAATCAGCCCCAGCATTTT.

The chain joins TRBV12-3 or TRBV12-4 to TRBJ2-1; D gene unclear. The length of the CDR3 is 13 residues. Trimming took 1 base from V and 5 from J, leaving 6 bases between them. This CDR3 is CASSLGSHNEQFF. The CDR3 bases are TGTGCCAGCAGTTTAGGGTCACACAATGAGCAGTTCTTC.

This clonotype has only a few counts. This rearrangement joins TRBV4-1 to TRBJ2-1, with 11 bases that match TRBD2. Germline V gene sequence: CDR1 MGHRA, CDR2 YSYEKL. This CDR3 spans 18 amino acids. V lost 0 bases and J lost 0; bases outside the gene matches: 4. In DNA, the CDR3 is TGCGCCAGCAGCCAAGATCCCACTAGCGGGGGCTCCTACAATGAGCAGTTCTTC. It specifies CASSQDPTSGGSYNEQFF.

In this sample, this clonotype turned up many times. The V and J genes are TRBV6-1 and TRBJ2-7; D unresolved. With 8 bases removed from V and 1 base from J, the gap between germline ends came to 12 bases. CDR3 length equals 13 residues. The V gene's germline CDR1 is MNHNS and CDR2 SASEGT. CDR3 coding DNA: TGTGCCAGCCACTTTGACACTTCCTACGAGCAGTACTTC. Translated, it gives CASHFDTSYEQYF.

This clonotype turned up a few times. The chain carries TRBV20-1 and TRBJ2-2; D is ambiguous. Trimming took 4 bases from V and 4 from J, leaving 7 bases between them. Germline V gives CDR1 DFQATT, CDR2 SNEGSKA (reference sequence). CDR3 length: 12 residues. The CDR3 nucleotides are TGCAGTGCTACTCCGGGCACCGGGGAGCTGTTTTTT. Translating gives CSATPGTGELFF.

The rearrangement joins TRBV7-9 to TRBJ1-2; tentative D call: TRBD1 (6 bases). The germline V gene has CDR1 SEHNR and CDR2 FQNEAQ (reference sequence). Trimming cost V 5 bases and J 2 bases, with 18 bases left between them. The CDR3 contains 16 residues. In nucleotides, the CDR3 is TGTGCCAGCAGCGGTACTAACAGGGAATCCAACTATGGCTACACCTTC. It yields the protein CASSGTNRESNYGYTF.

The table lists this clonotype with a few counts. This rearrangement joins TRBV11-1 to TRBJ2-1; maybe TRBD2 (6 bases). V lost 2 bases and J lost 7, with 24 bases in between. Germline CDR1 reads SGHAT; CDR2 reads FQDESV (reference sequence). The CDR3 sequence is 18 residues long. The CDR3 loop is CASSLPNVGSGDGNEQFF. The CDR3 nucleotides are TGTGCCAGCAGCTTACCAAATGTGGGGTCGGGAGACGGAAATGAGCAGTTCTTC. The whole variable domain, remainder taken from reference TRBV11-1 and TRBJ2-1, is EAEVAQSPRYKITEKSQAVAFWCDPISGHATLYWYRQILGQGPELLVQFQDESVVDDSQLPKDRFSAERLKGVDSTLKIQPAELGDSAMYLCASSLPNVGSGDGNEQFFGPGTRLTVL.

This clonotype was seen more than once but under ten times. The chain uses TRBV6-1 and TRBJ2-1; D might be TRBD1 (5 bases). V lost 2 bases and J lost 3, with 11 bases in between. The CDR3 is 15 residues long. Germline-derived CDR1 and CDR2 are MNHNS and SASEGT. The CDR3 sequence is CASSEQGGDYNEQFF. CDR3 bases: TGTGCCAGCAGTGAACAGGGTGGGGACTACAATGAGCAGTTCTTC.

This clonotype came up a few times. The chain links TRBV7-2 to TRBJ2-1; D is ambiguous. This CDR3 comprises 17 residues. CDR1 is SGHTA, CDR2 FQGNSA, per germline. Trimming cost V 5 bases and J 0 bases, with 17 bases left between them. The CDR3 loop is CASSHTVSPYSYNEQFF. The CDR3 DNA sequence: TGTGCCAGCAGCCACACTGTTAGCCCCTACTCCTACAATGAGCAGTTCTTC.

At least ten counts were recorded for this clonotype. The chain uses TRBV12-3 or TRBV12-4 and TRBJ2-3; tentatively, D is TRBD1 or TRBD2 (5 bases each). The V and J ends lost 5 bases and 3 bases respectively, with 12 bases between them. The CDR3 runs 14 residues. This chain's CDR3 is CASSPLGATDTQYF. For the CDR3, the DNA is TGTGCCAGCAGTCCACTAGGGGCGACAGATACGCAGTATTTT.

This clonotype was observed at least ten times. V usage is TRBV12-3 or TRBV12-4 and J usage is TRBJ2-3; D gene ambiguous. CDR3 length equals 11 residues. Deletions cut 3 bases from V and 4 bases from J, with 2 bases between. CDR3 nucleotides: TGTGCCAGCAGTTTCCCAGATACGCAGTATTTT. This translates into CASSFPDTQYF.

This chain uses TRBV3-1 with TRBJ2-2, with D hard to call. The CDR3 loop spans 12 amino acids. Germline-derived CDR1 and CDR2 are LGHDT and YNNKEL (reference sequence). The V end lost 2 bases, the J end lost 6 bases, and 4 bases lay between the germline ends. CDR3 sequence: CASSQSSGELFF. The CDR3 coding sequence is TGTGCCAGCAGCCAAAGCTCCGGGGAGCTGTTTTTT.

The chain links TRBV7-8 to TRBJ2-6; 14 bases match TRBD2. The CDR3 runs 18 residues. J lost 2 bases, V lost 3 bases, and 3 bases had no gene match. CDR1 and CDR2 from the germline V gene are SGHVS and FQNEAQ. CDR3 amino acids: CASSFRLAGGPGANVLTF. The CDR3 DNA is TGTGCCAGCAGCTTCCGACTAGCGGGGGGGCCTGGGGCCAACGTCCTGACTTTC.

This clonotype was seen only a few times. This rearrangement joins TRBV5-1 to TRBJ2-1; 11 nucleotides align to TRBD2. Germline trimming cut 1 base from V and 3 bases from J; bases unmatched to any gene: 6. This CDR3 contains 17 residues. CDR1 SGHRS and CDR2 YFSETQ come from the germline V gene. DNA for the CDR3: TGCGCCAGCAGCTTGTCGCCTAGCGGGGGGTACTACAATGAGCAGTTCTTC. This sequence encodes CASSLSPSGGYYNEQFF.

The J gene is TRBJ2-3, the V gene TRBV28, with TRBD2 matching 9 bases. Germline trimming cut 3 bases from V and 0 bases from J; bases unmatched to any gene: 10. The CDR3 length is 18 residues. Per germline, CDR1 MDHEN and CDR2 SYDVKM. The DNA for the CDR3 is TGTGCCAGCAGTTTCCCTTCTAGCGGGGAAACTAGCACAGATACGCAGTATTTT. Protein: CASSFPSSGETSTDTQYF.

The V call is TRBV10-3, the J call TRBJ1-2; D is ambiguous. This CDR3 has 14 residues. Looked up from germline, CDR1 is ENHRY and CDR2 is SYGVKD. With 11 bases removed from V and 1 base from J, the gap between germline ends came to 17 bases. CDR3 bases: TGTGCCGCCCACCCCGGACGGCTTAACTATGGCTACACCTTC. This translates into CAAHPGRLNYGYTF.

This clonotype was observed a handful of times. CDR3 DNA sequence: TGTGCCAGCAGCTTAGCGGCCGGGACAGGGTACGACGAGCAGTACTTC. It translates to CASSLAAGTGYDEQYF. This rearrangement joins TRBV7-9 to TRBJ2-7, with 9 nucleotides matching TRBD1. The V gene end was trimmed by 0 bases and the J gene end by 5 bases; junction bases not matched to a gene: 8. The CDR3 totals 16 residues. CDR1 is SEHNR, CDR2 FQNEAQ, per germline (reference sequence).